The TCR beta chain under discussion was sequenced for a study of cytomegalovirus exposure and HLA in healthy donors. General study points: In the roughly 130 validation repertoires, a later analysis found that first-cohort TCR clusters tended to co-occur. Confirmation was obtained in vitro that three CMV-associated chains are specific for CMV antigens.

The CDR3 runs to 14 residues. V lost 2 bases, J lost 9 bases, and 14 bases lay in between. CDR1 SNHLY and CDR2 FYNNEI come from the germline V gene. A note on this clone: Its antigen is still unknown.

The method was immunoSEQ multiplex PCR; TCRdb's version includes in-frame clones alone and lacks a portion of them. The repertoire holds under 350,000 clones, roughly 85% seen once, with about 1% in the top ten. The sequenced material came from PBMCs. The clonotype was recovered from a woman younger than 30 in good health and CMV-seronegative. The chain recombines TRBV2 with TRBJ1-5, with a tentative D call TRBD1 (5 bases). The CDR3 coding sequence is TGTGCCAGCAGTGAAAGGGCAGGGATATCGCCCCAGCATTTT. This encodes CASSERAGISPQHF.